This T cell receptor (beta chain) came from a study of cytomegalovirus exposure and HLA in healthy donors. Study-level background: Out of 180 million or so T cells, an earlier analysis found 117 million unique TCR beta sequences in total.

Whole-study findings and limits: When presence/absence was analysed, sequencing depth was taken to be roughly uniform across donors.

Trimming took 1 base from V and 4 from J, leaving 9 bases between them. Germline CDR1 is SGHRS and CDR2 is YFSETQ. The CDR3 runs to 14 residues. For this clone: Its target is unknown.

PCR amplification relied on 60 Vbeta primers (plus 13 Jbeta primers). Authors' analysis steps: Roughly 11 million shared chains were among 80 million or so unique TCR beta chains counted in a later analysis. Here immunoSEQ multiplex PCR was the method, and the copy in TCRdb shows in-frame clones only, minus some. The DNA gave D and trimming, while V, J and clone size come from that table. The sample has about 160,000 clones, less than 85% seen once. The clonotype was recovered from a man aged 45 to 65 in good health and CMV-seropositive. The V call is TRBV5-1, the J call TRBJ2-1, with a weak D call TRBD2 (5 bases). The sequenced material came from PBMCs. CDR3 bases: TGCGCCAGCAGCTTGAGCGGAGATTACAATGAGCAGTTCTTC. The encoded protein is CASSLSGDYNEQFF.